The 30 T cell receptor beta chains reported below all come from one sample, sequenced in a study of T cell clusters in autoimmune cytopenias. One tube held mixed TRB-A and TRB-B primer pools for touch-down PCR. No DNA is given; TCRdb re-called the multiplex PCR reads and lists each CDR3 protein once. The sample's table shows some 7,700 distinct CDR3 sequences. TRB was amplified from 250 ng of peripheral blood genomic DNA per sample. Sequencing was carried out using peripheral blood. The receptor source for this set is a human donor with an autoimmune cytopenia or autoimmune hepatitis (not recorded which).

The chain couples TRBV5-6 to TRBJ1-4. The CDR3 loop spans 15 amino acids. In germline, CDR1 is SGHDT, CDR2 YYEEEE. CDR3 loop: CASSSTGGEGEKLFF.

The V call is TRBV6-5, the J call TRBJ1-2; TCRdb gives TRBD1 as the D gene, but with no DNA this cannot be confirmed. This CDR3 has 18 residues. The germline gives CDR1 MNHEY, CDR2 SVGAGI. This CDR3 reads CASSKLFPTGTGGYGYTF.

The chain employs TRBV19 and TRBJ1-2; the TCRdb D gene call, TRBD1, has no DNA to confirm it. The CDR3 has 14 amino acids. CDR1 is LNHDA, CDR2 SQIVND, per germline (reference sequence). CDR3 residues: CASSMGQGLGGYTF.

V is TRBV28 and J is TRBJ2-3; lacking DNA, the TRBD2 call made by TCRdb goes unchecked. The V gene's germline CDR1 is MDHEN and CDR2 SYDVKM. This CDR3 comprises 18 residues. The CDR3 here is CASTRIASGSLSTDTQYF.

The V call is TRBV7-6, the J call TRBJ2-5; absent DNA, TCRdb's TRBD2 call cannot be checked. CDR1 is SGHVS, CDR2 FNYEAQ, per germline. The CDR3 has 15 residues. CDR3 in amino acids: CASSRQSGVAGEQYF.

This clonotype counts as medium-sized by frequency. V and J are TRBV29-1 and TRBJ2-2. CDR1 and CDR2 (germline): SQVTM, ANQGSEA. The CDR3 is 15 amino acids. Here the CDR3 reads CSADDPGRNTGELFF.

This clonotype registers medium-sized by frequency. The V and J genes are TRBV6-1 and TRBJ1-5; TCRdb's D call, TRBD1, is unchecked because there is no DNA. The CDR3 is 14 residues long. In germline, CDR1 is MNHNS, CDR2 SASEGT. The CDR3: CASTPSGGNQPQHF.

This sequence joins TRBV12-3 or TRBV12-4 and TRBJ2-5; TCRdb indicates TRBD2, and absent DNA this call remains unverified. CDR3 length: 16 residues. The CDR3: CASSLGERETKETQYF.

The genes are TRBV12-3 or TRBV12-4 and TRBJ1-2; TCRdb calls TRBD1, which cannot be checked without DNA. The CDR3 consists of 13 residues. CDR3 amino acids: CASSAQVEAGYTF.

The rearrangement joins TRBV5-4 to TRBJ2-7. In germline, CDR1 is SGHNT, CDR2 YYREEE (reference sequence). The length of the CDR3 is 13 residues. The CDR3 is CASSLSRHYEQYF. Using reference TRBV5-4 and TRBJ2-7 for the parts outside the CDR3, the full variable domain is ETGVTQSPTHLIKTRGQQVTLRCSSQSGHNTVSWYQQALGQGPQFIFQYYREEENGRGNFPPRFSGLQFPNYSSELNVNALELDDSALYLCASSLSRHYEQYFGPGTRLTVT.

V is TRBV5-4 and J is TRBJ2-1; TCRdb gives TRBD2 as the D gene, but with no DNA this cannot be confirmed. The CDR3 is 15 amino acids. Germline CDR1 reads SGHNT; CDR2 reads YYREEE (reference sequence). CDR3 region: CASSLAGREINEQFF.

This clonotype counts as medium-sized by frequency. CDR3: CAWSGGERHEQFF. V is TRBV30 and J is TRBJ2-1; with no DNA, the TCRdb D assignment of TRBD2 cannot be verified. Germline lookup yields CDR1 GTSNPN and CDR2 SVGIG (reference sequence). The CDR3 loop spans 13 amino acids. Based on the CDR3 plus reference TRBV30 and TRBJ2-1, the full variable domain is SQTIHQWPATLVQPVGSPLSLECTVEGTSNPNLYWYRQAAGRGLQLLFYSVGIGQISSEVPQNLSASRPQDRQFILSSKKLLLSDSGFYLCAWSGGERHEQFFGPGTRLTVL.

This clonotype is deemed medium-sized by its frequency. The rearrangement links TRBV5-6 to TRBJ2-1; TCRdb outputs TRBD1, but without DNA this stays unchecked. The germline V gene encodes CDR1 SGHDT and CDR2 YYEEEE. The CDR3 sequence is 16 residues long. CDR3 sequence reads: CASSLGVTGTGNEQFF.

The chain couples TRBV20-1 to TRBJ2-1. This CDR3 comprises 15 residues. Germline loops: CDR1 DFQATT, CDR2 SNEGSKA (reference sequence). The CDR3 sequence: CSASQAWSSYNEQFF.

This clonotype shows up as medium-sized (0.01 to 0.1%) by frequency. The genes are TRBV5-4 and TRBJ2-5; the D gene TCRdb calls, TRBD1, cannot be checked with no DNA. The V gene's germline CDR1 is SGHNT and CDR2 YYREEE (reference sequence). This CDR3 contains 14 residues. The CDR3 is CASSRRQGSETQYF.

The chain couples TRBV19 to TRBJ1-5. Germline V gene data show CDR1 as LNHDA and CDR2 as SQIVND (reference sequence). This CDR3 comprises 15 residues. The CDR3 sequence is CASIDQGSGNQPQHF.

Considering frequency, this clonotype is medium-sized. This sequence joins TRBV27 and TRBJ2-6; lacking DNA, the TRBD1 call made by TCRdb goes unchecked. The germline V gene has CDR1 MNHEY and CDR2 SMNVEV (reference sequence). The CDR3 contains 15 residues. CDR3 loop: CASSTGGAGANVLTF.

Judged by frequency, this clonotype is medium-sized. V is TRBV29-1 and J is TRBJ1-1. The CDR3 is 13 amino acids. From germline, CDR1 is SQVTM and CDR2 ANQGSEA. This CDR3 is CSVLSRGRAEAFF.

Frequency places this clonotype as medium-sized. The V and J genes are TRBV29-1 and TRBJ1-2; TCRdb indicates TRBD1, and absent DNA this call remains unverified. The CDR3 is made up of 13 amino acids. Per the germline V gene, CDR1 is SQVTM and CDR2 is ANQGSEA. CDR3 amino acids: CSGRTGDSYGYTF.

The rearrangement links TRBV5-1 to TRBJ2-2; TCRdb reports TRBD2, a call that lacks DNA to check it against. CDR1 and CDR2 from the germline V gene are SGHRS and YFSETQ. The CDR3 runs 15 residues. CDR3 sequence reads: CASRLDGRNTGELFF.

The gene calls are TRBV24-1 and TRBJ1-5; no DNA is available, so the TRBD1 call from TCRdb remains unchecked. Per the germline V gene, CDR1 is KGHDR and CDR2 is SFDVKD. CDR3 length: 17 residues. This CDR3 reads CATSDSPKTRGYQPQHF.

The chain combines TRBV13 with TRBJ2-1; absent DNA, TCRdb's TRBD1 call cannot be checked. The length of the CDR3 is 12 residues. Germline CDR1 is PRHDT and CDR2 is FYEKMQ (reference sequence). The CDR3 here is CASSSRENEQFF.

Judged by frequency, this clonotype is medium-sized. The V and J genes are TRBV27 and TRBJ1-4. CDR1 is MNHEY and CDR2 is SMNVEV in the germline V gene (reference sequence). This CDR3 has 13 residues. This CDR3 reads CASSLATNEKLFF.

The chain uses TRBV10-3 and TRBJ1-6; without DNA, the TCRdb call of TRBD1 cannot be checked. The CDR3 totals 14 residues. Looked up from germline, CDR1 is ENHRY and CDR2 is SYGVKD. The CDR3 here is CASMGDGISSPLHF.

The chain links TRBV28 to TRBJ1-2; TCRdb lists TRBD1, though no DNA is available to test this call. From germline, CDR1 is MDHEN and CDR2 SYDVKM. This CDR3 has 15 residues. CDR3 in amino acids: CASSLPRQGTYGYTF.

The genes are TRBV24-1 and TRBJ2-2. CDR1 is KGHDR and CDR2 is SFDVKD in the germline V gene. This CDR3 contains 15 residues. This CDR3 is CATSDVTPNTGELFF.

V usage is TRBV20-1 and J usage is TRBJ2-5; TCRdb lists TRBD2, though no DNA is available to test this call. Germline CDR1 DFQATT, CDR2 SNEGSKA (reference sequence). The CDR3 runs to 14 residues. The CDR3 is CSARGLAGEETQYF.

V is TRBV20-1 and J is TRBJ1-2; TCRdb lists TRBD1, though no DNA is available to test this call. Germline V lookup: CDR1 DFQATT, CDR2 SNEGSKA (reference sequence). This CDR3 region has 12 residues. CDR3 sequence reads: CSDRQGTYGYTF.

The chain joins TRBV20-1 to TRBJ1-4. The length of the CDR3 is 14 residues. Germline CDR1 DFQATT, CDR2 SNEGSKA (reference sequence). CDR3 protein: CSARPVATNEKLFF.

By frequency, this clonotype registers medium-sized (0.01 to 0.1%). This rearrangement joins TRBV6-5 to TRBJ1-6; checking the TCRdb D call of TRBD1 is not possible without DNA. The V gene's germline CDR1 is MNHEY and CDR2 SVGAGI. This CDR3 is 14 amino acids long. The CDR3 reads CASKGWSGSSPLHF.